This entry describes one TCR beta chain. It has no known antigen specificity. There are no base qualities to consult, and no much larger clone falls within one base. The entry originates in a study of T cell changes during pregnancy in multiple sclerosis (dated by TCRdb to between 2018 and 2021). Looking at the study overall: The study examined how the T cell repertoire changed over the course of pregnancy in women with multiple sclerosis.

Preparation of the library involved the immunoSEQ multiplex PCR assay. The table comes from immuneACCESS by way of TCRdb, which keeps in-frame sequences with V and J called. Part of the clones is missing from these tables; in studies checked, under half for an unresolved V gene and the rest for unknown reasons. The sample yields roughly 59,000 clones; about 93% were counted once. 3.2% of the sample comes from the top ten. Sample: CD8+ T cells from peripheral blood mononuclear cells, taken in the second trimester of pregnancy. This clonotype originated in a female donor with multiple sclerosis, enrolled in a pregnancy study.

The sequence in DNA is TGTGCCAGCGTGGACAGGGCTAATCAGCCCCAGCATTTT. Its translation is CASVDRANQPQHF. Recombination linked TRBV6-6 to TRBJ1-5, with 8 bases in between that match TRBD1. For CDR1 and CDR2, the germline V gene (reference sequence) lists MNHNY and SVGAGI. Including cysteine and phenylalanine, the CDR3 has 13 amino acids. CDR3 DNA is the only sequence kept; it has 39 bases, read in frame from the first base. Trimming takes 8 bases off V and 4 bases off J; junction bases not matched to a gene: 4.